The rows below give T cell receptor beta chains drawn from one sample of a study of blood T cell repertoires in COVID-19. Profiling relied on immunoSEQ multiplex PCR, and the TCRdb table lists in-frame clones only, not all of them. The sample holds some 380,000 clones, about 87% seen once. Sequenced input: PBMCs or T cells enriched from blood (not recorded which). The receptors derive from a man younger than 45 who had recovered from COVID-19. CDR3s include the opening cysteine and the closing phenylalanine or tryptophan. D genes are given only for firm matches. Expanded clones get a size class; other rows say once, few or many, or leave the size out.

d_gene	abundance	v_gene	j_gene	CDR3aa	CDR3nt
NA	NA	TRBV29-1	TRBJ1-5	CSVGHQGQPQHF	TGCAGCGTAGGACATCAGGGTCAGCCCCAGCATTTT
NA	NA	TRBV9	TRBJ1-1	CASSVDSQPGREAFF	TGTGCCAGCAGCGTAGACTCACAACCAGGGAGGGAAGCTTTCTTT
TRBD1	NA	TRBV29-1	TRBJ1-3	CSVGGTVGASGNTIYF	TGCAGCGTTGGGGGGACAGTAGGGGCGAGTGGAAACACCATATATTTT
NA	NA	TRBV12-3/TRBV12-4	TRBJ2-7	CASSRSSYEQYF	TGTGCCAGCAGCCGGAGCTCCTACGAGCAGTACTTC
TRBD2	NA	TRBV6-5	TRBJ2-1	CASGLSGGNEQFF	TGTGCCAGCGGGTTAAGCGGGGGCAATGAGCAGTTCTTC
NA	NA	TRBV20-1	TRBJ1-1	CSASPRDGTEAFF	TGCAGTGCTAGTCCCCGGGATGGGACTGAAGCTTTCTTT
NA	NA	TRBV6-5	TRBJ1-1	CASSSGPGEAFF	TGTGCCAGCAGTTCAGGGCCAGGGGAAGCTTTCTTT
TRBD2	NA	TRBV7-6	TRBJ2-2	CASSPGRGGDGTGELFF	TGTGCCAGCAGCCCAGGAAGGGGAGGGGATGGCACCGGGGAGCTGTTTTTT
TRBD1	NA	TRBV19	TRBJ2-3	CASTPGTGFTDTQYF	TGTGCCAGTACCCCCGGGACAGGGTTCACAGATACGCAGTATTTT
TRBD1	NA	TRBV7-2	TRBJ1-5	CASSLWGQNSNQPQHF	TGTGCCAGCAGCTTGTGGGGACAGAATAGCAATCAGCCCCAGCATTTT
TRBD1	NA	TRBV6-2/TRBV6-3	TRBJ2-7	CASSYEGAVHEQYF	TGTGCCAGCAGTTACGAGGGGGCAGTGCACGAGCAGTACTTC
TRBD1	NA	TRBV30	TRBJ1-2	CAWSGQGSSYGYTF	TGTGCCTGGAGTGGACAGGGGTCGAGCTATGGCTACACCTTC
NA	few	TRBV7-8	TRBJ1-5	CASSLKEGNQPQHF	TGTGCCAGCAGCTTAAAAGAGGGCAATCAGCCCCAGCATTTT
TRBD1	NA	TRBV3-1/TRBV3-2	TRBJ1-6	CASTHRDRNSPLHF	TGTGCCAGCACCCACCGGGACAGAAATTCACCCCTCCACTTT
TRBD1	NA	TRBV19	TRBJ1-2	CASSIDPRGPGYTF	TGTGCCAGTAGTATCGATCCCAGGGGGCCTGGCTACACCTTC
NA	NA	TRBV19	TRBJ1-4	CASSMREGSEKLFF	TGTGCCAGTAGTATGCGGGAAGGAAGTGAAAAACTGTTTTTT
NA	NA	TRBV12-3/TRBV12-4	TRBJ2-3	CASSPDVGGTQYF	TGTGCCAGCAGTCCCGATGTGGGGGGTACGCAGTATTTT
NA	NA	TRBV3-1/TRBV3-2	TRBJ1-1	CASSHRLNTEAFF	TGTGCCAGCAGCCACAGGCTGAACACTGAAGCTTTCTTT
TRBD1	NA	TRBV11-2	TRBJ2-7	CASSLDQTGTREQYF	TGTGCCAGCAGCTTAGATCAGACAGGGACAAGGGAGCAGTACTTC
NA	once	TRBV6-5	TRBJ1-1	CASSTNAGDVEAFF	TGTGCCAGCAGTACCAACGCAGGGGATGTTGAAGCTTTCTTT
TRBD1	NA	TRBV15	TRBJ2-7	CATSRGGTGGHEQYF	TGTGCCACCAGCAGAGGTGGGACAGGGGGCCACGAGCAGTACTTC
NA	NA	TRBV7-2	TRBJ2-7	CASSLGRPGTYEQYF	TGTGCCAGCAGCTTAGGGCGTCCGGGAACCTACGAGCAGTACTTC